A single sample gave rise to the 17 T cell receptor beta chains below, sequenced in a study of blood T cell repertoires in COVID-19. Method: immunoSEQ multiplex PCR; TCRdb's copy keeps in-frame clones and lacks some. The table has 200,000 to 250,000 clones, less than 85% seen once. The sequenced sample was peripheral blood. These receptors came from a woman between 65 and 79 years old with acute or convalescent COVID-19.

V and J are TRBV29-1 and TRBJ1-2, with D possibly matching TRBD1 (5 bases). The germline V gene has CDR1 SQVTM and CDR2 ANQGSEA. The CDR3 extends over 11 amino acids. Between the trimmed V and J ends, which lost 8 bases and 8 bases, there was a span of 15 bases. This chain's CDR3 is CSFWGGEGYTF. Written as DNA, the CDR3 is TGCAGCTTTTGGGGGGGAGAAGGCTACACCTTC. Filled out from reference TRBV29-1 and TRBJ1-2, the complete variable domain reads SAVISQKPSRDICQRGTSLTIQCQVDSQVTMMFWYRQQPGQSLTLIATANQGSEATYESGFVIDKFPISRPNLTFSTLTVSNMSPEDSSIYLCSFWGGEGYTFGSGTRLTVV.

The V gene is TRBV11-2, the J gene TRBJ1-3, with 8 bases fitting TRBD1. Germline CDR1 SGHAT, CDR2 FQNNGV. V dropped 4 bases and J dropped 5; count of bases not matched to a gene: 7. There are 15 residues in the CDR3. DNA for the CDR3: TGTGCCAGCAGCTCCAGCAGGGGGCTCAGAAACACCATATATTTT. This codes for CASSSSRGLRNTIYF.

The chain recombines TRBV7-8 with TRBJ1-2, with TRBD1 as a possible D gene (5 bases). V shed 2 bases and J shed 4 bases, with 11 bases lying between them. This CDR3 comprises 14 residues. Germline V gene sequence: CDR1 SGHVS, CDR2 FQNEAQ. The CDR3 region has the DNA TGTGCCAGCAGCTTAATGGGCAGGGTCTATGGCTACACCTTC. This gives the protein CASSLMGRVYGYTF.

This chain connects TRBV19 to TRBJ1-6, with 9 bases that match TRBD1. Germline V CDR1 and CDR2: LNHDA, SQIVND (reference sequence). The V and J ends lost 4 bases and 4 bases, in that order; junction bases with no gene match: 5. The CDR3 is 16 residues long. The CDR3 here is CASSTLTGGYNSPLHF. As DNA, the CDR3 is TGTGCCAGTAGTACCCTGACAGGGGGTTATAATTCACCCCTCCACTTT.

The V and J genes are TRBV24-1 and TRBJ2-5, with D possibly TRBD2 on 5 matching bases. Trimming pared 1 base from V and 3 bases from J, leaving 5 bases between. This CDR3 is built from 13 residues. CDR1 and CDR2 from the germline V gene are KGHDR and SFDVKD. CDR3 protein: CATSDFGEETQYF. The DNA for the CDR3 is TGTGCCACCAGTGATTTCGGGGAAGAGACCCAGTACTTC.

The chain combines TRBV7-8 with TRBJ2-2, with 8 nucleotides matching TRBD2. In germline, CDR1 is SGHVS, CDR2 FQNEAQ. The junction had 9 bases not matched to a gene; V was cut back by 5 bases and J by 7 bases. The CDR3 is 15 amino acids. The CDR3 sequence is CASSLSGEWDGELFF. Written as DNA, the CDR3 is TGTGCCAGCAGCCTTAGCGGGGAGTGGGACGGGGAGCTGTTTTTT.

The chain joins TRBV2 to TRBJ1-1, with 11 bases that match TRBD1. This CDR3 has 12 amino acids. The ends lost 8 bases at V and 5 bases at J; junction bases unmatched: 1. In germline, CDR1 is SNHLY, CDR2 FYNNEI. The DNA for the CDR3 is TGTGCCAGCGGGACAGGGGGAACTGAAGCTTTCTTT. Translated, it gives CASGTGGTEAFF.

The V and J genes are TRBV19 and TRBJ2-7; a weak D match, TRBD2 (6 bases). The V gene lost 0 bases and the J gene lost 6 bases, with 21 bases spanning the gap. The CDR3 sequence is 17 residues long. Germline lookup yields CDR1 LNHDA and CDR2 SQIVND (reference sequence). In DNA, the CDR3 is TGTGCCAGTAGTATAGATCTTCGGACGGGGATGACTAGCGAGCAGTACTTC. Translated: CASSIDLRTGMTSEQYF.

This clone was picked up one time. The chain is built from TRBV5-1 and TRBJ2-3, with D possibly being TRBD2 (5 bases). From germline, CDR1 is SGHRS and CDR2 YFSETQ. Between the trimmed V and J ends, which lost 2 bases and 3 bases, there was a span of 7 bases. The CDR3 spans 13 residues. The CDR3 is CASSLPGTDTQYF. CDR3 coding DNA: TGCGCCAGCAGCTTACCGGGAACAGATACGCAGTATTTT.

V is TRBV6-2 or TRBV6-3 and J is TRBJ1-2; D is undetermined. This CDR3 spans 12 amino acids. V was pared by 6 bases and J by 8 bases, with 13 bases between. Per the germline V gene, CDR1 is MNHEY and CDR2 is SVGEGT. This CDR3 is CASSAQVQGYTF. The CDR3 region has the DNA TGTGCCAGCAGCGCCCAGGTGCAGGGCTACACCTTC.

This clone was recorded a few times. V gene TRBV5-1 combines with J gene TRBJ2-2, with D possibly matching TRBD1 (6 bases). The CDR3 length is 14 residues. Trimming stripped 1 base from V and 5 bases from J, with 9 bases between. Germline V CDR1 and CDR2: SGHRS, YFSETQ. The CDR3 region has the DNA TGCGCCAGCAGCTTGACAGGGAGTACCGGGGAGCTGTTTTTT. This codes for CASSLTGSTGELFF.

J is TRBJ1-3 and V is TRBV5-4; D call uncertain. Per germline, CDR1 SGHNT and CDR2 YYREEE (reference sequence). The CDR3 spans 15 residues. V was trimmed by 0 bases and J by 0 bases, leaving 7 bases between them. CDR3 coding DNA: TGTGCCAGCAGCTTGGACATCAGCTCTGGAAACACCATATATTTT. This encodes CASSLDISSGNTIYF. Drawing the rest from reference TRBV5-4 and TRBJ1-3, the complete variable domain is ETGVTQSPTHLIKTRGQQVTLRCSSQSGHNTVSWYQQALGQGPQFIFQYYREEENGRGNFPPRFSGLQFPNYSSELNVNALELDDSALYLCASSLDISSGNTIYFGEGSWLTVV.

CDR3 loop: CASSLAPDRHEQFF. CDR3 DNA: TGTGCCAGCAGCTTGGCCCCGGACAGGCATGAGCAGTTCTTC. The gene calls are TRBV5-5 and TRBJ2-1; TRBD1 agrees at 7 bases. This CDR3 is 14 amino acids long. After removal of 0 bases from V and 8 bases from J, the junction contained 5 bases not matched to a gene. Germline V gives CDR1 SGHKS, CDR2 YYEKEE (reference sequence).

J is TRBJ1-3 and V is TRBV5-1, with TRBD1 matching over 10 bases. The CDR3 consists of 13 residues. Germline V gives CDR1 SGHRS, CDR2 YFSETQ. Losses at the gene ends were 7 bases for V and 6 bases for J; bases not matched to a gene: 4. CDR3 region: CASQGQGLNTIYF. CDR3 nucleotides: TGCGCCAGCCAGGGACAGGGGTTAAACACCATATATTTT.

This chain uses TRBV6-4 with TRBJ2-1, with D maybe TRBD2 (5 bases). Germline-derived CDR1 and CDR2 are MRHNA and SNTAGT. V was trimmed by 5 bases and J by 1 base, leaving 12 bases between them. The CDR3 runs 15 residues. The DNA for the CDR3 is TGTGCCAGCAGTCGAGAACTAGGTTCCTACAATGAGCAGTTCTTC. Amino acids: CASSRELGSYNEQFF.

The CDR3, as DNA: TGTGCCAGCAGCTTGGGACTAGCGGGGGCCAATGAGCAGTTCTTC. Translating it yields CASSLGLAGANEQFF. The V gene is TRBV5-4, the J gene TRBJ2-1, with 12 bases fitting TRBD2. Germline CDR1 and CDR2: SGHNT and YYREEE (reference sequence). This CDR3 region has 15 residues. J lost 6 bases, V lost 0 bases, and 1 base had no gene match. Full variable domain (missing parts from reference TRBV5-4 and TRBJ2-1): ETGVTQSPTHLIKTRGQQVTLRCSSQSGHNTVSWYQQALGQGPQFIFQYYREEENGRGNFPPRFSGLQFPNYSSELNVNALELDDSALYLCASSLGLAGANEQFFGPGTRLTVL.

The chain employs TRBV18 and TRBJ1-4; D is perhaps TRBD1 (5 bases). The CDR3 sequence is 14 residues long. Germline CDR1 is KGHSH and CDR2 is LQKENI. Deletions cut 4 bases from V and 3 bases from J, with 9 bases between. CDR3 sequence reads: CASSLGLSNEKLFF. CDR3 sequence (DNA): TGTGCCAGCTCACTGGGACTGTCTAATGAAAAACTGTTTTTT.